The source of this T cell receptor beta chain is a study of early stage breast cancer tumors. Only in-frame clones appear in the TCRdb table, and some are missing; sequencing was by immunoSEQ multiplex PCR. The profile shows some 47,000 clones, 65% to 90% of them singletons. Germline CDR1 is SGDLS and CDR2 is YYNGEE. CDR3 length equals 16 residues. V lost 4 bases and J lost 3; bases outside the gene matches: 5. This clonotype was sampled from a person aged 50 to 59 with breast cancer. Sequenced: blood. The chain carries TRBV9 and TRBJ2-2; 11 bases agree with TRBD2. The CDR3 coding sequence is TGTGCCAGCAGCCTGACTAGCGGGGCGGACACCGGGGAGCTGTTTTTT. Its translation: CASSLTSGADTGELFF.